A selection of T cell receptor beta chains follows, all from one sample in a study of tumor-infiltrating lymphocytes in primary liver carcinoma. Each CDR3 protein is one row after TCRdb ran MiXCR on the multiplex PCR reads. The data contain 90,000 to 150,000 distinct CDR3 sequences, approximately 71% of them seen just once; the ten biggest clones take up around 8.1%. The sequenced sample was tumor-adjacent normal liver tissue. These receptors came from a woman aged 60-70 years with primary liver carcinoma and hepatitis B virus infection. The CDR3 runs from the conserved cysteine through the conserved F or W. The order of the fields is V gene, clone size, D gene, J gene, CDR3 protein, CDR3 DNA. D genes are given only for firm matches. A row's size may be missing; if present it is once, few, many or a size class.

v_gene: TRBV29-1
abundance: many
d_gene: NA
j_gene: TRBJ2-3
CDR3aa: CSVDGGGTDTQYF
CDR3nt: TGCAGCGTTGACGGTGGAGGCACAGATACGCAGTATTTT

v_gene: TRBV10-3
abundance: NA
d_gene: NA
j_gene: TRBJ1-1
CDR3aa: CAIIGRENTESFF
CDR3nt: TGTGCCATCATCGGTCGTGAGAACACTGAATCTTTCTTT

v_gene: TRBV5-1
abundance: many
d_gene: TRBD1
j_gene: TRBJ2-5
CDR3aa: CASSLGGTAQETQYF
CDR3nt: TGCGCCAGCAGCTTGGGAGGGACAGCCCAAGAGACCCAGTACTTC

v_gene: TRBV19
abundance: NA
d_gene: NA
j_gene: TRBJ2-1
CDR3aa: CARNRGGEEFF
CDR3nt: TGTGCCAGGAACAGAGGAGGTGAGGAGTTCTTC

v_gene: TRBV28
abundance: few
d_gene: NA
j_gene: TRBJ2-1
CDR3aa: CASSFGPLEYNEQFF
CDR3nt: TGTGCCAGCAGTTTCGGCCCCTTGGAATACAATGAGCAGTTCTTC

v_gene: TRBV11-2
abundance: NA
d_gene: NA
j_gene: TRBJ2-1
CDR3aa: CASSWRGEGTYNEQFF
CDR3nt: TGTGCCAGCAGCTGGAGGGGGGAGGGAACCTACAATGAGCAGTTCTTC

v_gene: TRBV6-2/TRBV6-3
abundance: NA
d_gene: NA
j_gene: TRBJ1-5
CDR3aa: CASSYSDNQPQHF
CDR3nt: TGTGCCAGCAGTTATAGTGATAATCAGCCCCAGCATTTT

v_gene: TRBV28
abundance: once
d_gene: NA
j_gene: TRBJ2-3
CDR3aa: CVSSFVDYTDAQYF
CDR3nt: TGTGTCAGCAGTTTTGTGGACTACACAGATGCGCAGTATTTT

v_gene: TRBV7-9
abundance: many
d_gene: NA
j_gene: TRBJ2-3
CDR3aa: CASNSQSTDTQYF
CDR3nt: TGTGCCAGCAATTCCCAAAGCACAGATACGCAGTATTTT

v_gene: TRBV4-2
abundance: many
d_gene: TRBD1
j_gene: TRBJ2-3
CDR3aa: CASSQGQGVTDTQYF
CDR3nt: TGTGCCAGCAGCCAAGGACAGGGGGTTACAGATACGCAGTATTTT

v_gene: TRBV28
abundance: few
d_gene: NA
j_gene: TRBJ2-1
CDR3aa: CVSSTTDYYNEQFF
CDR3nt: TGTGTCAGCAGCACGACTGATTATTACAATGAGCAGTTCTTC

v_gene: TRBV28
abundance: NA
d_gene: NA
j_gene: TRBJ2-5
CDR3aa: CASRGTGGVRYLETQYF
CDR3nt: TGTGCCAGCAGAGGGACGGGCGGGGTACGGTACTTAGAGACCCAGTACTTC

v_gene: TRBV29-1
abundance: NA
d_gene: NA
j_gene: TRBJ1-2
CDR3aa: CSTVTGGSGYTF
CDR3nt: TGCAGCACCGTGACAGGTGGCTCTGGCTACACCTTC

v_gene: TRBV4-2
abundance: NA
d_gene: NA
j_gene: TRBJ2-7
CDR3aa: CASSQVPGLNTYEQYF
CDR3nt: TGTGCCAGCAGCCAAGTCCCGGGACTCAACACCTATGAGCAGTATTTC

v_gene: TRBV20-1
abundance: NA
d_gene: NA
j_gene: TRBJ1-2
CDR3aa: CSAGGGVFGYTF
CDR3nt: TGCAGTGCCGGAGGGGGGGTTTTCGGCTACACCTTC

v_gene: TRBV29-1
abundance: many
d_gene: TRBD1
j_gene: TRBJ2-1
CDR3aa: CSVMTGSSYNEQFF
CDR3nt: TGCAGCGTTATGACAGGGAGCTCCTACAATGAGCAGTTCTTC

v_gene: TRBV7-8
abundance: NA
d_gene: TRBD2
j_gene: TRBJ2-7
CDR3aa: CTSSLAGWEKQYF
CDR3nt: TGTACCAGCAGCTTAGCGGGATGGGAAAAGCAGTACTTC

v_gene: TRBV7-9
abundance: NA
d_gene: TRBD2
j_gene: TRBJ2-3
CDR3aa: CASSLGSAGADTQYF
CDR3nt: TGTGCCAGCAGCTTAGGCTCAGCGGGGGCGGATACGCAGTATTTT

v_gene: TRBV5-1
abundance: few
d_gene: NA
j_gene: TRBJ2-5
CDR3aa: CASSFNSDKEAQYF
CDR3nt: TGCGCCAGCAGCTTCAATAGTGACAAAGAGGCCCAGTACTTC

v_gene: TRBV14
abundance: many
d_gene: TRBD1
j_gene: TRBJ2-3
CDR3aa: CASSQDPGQGARTDTQYF
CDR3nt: TGTGCCAGCAGCCAAGATCCCGGACAGGGGGCACGGACAGATACGCAGTATTTT

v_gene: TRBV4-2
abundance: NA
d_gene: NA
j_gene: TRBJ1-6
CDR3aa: CAISRDPGHGNSPLHF
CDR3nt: TGTGCCATCAGCCGAGACCCGGGACACGGGAATTCACCCCTCCACTTT

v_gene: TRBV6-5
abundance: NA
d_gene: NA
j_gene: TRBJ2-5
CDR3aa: CASRDTRRQGTQYF
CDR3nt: TGCGCCAGCAGGGATACTAGACGTCAAGGGACCCAGTACTTC

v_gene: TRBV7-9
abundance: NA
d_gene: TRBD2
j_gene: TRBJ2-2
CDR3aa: CASGFPGLAAGGELLF
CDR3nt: TGTGCCAGCGGCTTTCCGGGACTAGCGGCGGGCGGGGAGCTGCTTTTT

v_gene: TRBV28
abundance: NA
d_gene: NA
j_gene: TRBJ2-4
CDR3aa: CASSSPGRYLAKNIQYF
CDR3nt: TGTGCCAGCAGTTCCCCGGGACGTTATCTAGCCAAAAACATTCAGTACTTC

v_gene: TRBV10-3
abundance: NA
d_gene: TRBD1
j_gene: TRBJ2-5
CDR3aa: CAISESTGGHQETQYF
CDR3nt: TGTGCTATCAGTGAGTCGACAGGGGGTCACCAAGAGACCCAGTACTTC

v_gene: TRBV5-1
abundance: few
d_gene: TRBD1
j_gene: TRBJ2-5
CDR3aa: CASSLQGASQETQYF
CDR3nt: TGCGCCAGCAGTCTACAGGGGGCTTCCCAAGAGACCCAGTACTTC

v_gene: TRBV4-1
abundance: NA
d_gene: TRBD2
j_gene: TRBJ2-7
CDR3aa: CASSSSPAGGYVQYF
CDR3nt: TGTGCCAGCAGTTCCAGCCCGGCGGGAGGATACGTGCAGTACTTC

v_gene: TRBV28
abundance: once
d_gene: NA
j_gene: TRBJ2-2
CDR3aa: CASTSTSEYTGELFF
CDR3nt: TGTGCCAGCACCTCCACTTCAGAGTACACCGGGGAGCTGTTTTTT

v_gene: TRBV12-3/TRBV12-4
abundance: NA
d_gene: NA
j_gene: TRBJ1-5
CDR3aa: CASSSSDAGQPRHF
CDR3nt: TGCGCCAGCAGTTCATCGGACGCGGGGCAGCCCCGGCATTTT

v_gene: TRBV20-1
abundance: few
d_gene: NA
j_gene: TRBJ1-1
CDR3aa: CSARDLGGSWNTEAFF
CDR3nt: TGCAGTGCTAGAGATCTCGGGGGGTCCTGGAACACTGAAGCTTTCTTT

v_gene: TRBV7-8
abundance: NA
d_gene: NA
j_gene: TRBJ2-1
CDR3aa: CASSPRTDSSYNEQFF
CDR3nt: TGTGCCAGCAGCCCAAGGACGGATAGCTCCTACAATGAGCAGTTCTTC

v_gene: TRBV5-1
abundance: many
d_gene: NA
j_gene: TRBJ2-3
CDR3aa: CASSLGISDTQYF
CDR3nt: TGCGCCAGCAGCTTGGGGATATCGGATACGCAGTATTTT

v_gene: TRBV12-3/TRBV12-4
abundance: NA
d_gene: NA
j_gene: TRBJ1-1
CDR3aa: CDSSQPKLNTEASF
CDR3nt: TGTGATAGCAGTCAACCCAAGCTGAACACTGAAGCTTCCTTT

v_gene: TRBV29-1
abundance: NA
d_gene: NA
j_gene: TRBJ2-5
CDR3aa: CSVGGFTGRFRETQYF
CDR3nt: TGCAGCGTTGGGGGTTTCACAGGACGCTTTAGGGAGACCCAGTACTTC

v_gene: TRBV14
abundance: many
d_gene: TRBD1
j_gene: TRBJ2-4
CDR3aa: CASSQETGTGRKNIQYF
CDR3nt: TGTGCCAGCAGCCAAGAGACGGGGACAGGGCGCAAAAACATTCAGTACTTC

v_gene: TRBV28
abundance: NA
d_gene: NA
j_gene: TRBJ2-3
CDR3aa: CARSVARGTDTQYF
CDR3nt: TGTGCCAGGAGTGTGGCGAGGGGCACAGATACACAGTATTTT

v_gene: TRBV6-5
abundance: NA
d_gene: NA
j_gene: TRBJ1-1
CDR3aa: CAGSYRGSTEAFF
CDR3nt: TGTGCCGGCAGTTACCGAGGGTCCACTGAAGCTTTCTTT

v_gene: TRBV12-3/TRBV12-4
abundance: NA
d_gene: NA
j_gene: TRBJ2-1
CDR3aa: CASRPELRPYNDQFF
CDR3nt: TGTGCCAGCAGGCCGGAACTACGACCCTACAATGATCAGTTCTTC

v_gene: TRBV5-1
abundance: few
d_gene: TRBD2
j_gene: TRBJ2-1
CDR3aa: CASSSASGRSSYNEQFF
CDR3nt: TGCGCCAGCAGCTCGGCTAGCGGGAGGTCCTCCTACAATGAGCAGTTCTTC

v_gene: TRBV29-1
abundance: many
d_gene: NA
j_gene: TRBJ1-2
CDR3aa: CSVPAAGSNYGYTF
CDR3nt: TGCAGCGTTCCCGCGGCAGGCTCTAACTATGGCTACACCTTC